Listed below are T cell receptor beta chains from one sample, sequenced in a study of T cell responses to AZD1222 COVID-19 vaccine. The assay was immunoSEQ multiplex PCR, and TCRdb's table has in-frame clones only and misses some. The repertoire holds about 140,000 clones, with approximately 90% as singletons. Source: peripheral blood, taken 28 days after the second AZD1222 dose. These receptors originate from an adult who received the AZD1222 COVID-19 vaccine. CDR3s include the opening cysteine and the closing phenylalanine or tryptophan. Fields, in order: D gene, J gene, clone size, V gene, CDR3 protein, CDR3 DNA. D genes are given only for firm matches. The size field is filled for only some rows; it gives once, few, many or a size class.

>TRBD2|TRBJ2-1|-|TRBV12-3/TRBV12-4
CASSPTSGEQFF
TGTGCCAGCAGTCCTACTAGCGGTGAGCAGTTCTTC
>-|TRBJ1-1|-|TRBV18
CASSPTTEMNTEAFF
TGTGCCAGCTCCCCGACTACAGAAATGAACACTGAAGCTTTCTTT
>-|TRBJ1-2|-|TRBV6-5
CASSYNGYGYTF
TGTGCCAGCAGTTACAATGGCTATGGCTACACCTTC
>TRBD1|TRBJ2-6|-|TRBV29-1
CSVGGTGGSGANVLTF
TGCAGCGTTGGCGGGACAGGGGGATCTGGGGCCAACGTCCTGACTTTC
>-|TRBJ1-5|once|TRBV29-1
CSVIQGAGNQPQHF
TGCAGCGTAATACAGGGAGCGGGCAATCAGCCCCAGCATTTT
>-|TRBJ2-1|-|TRBV7-2
CASSLRGNLWNEQFF
TGTGCCAGCAGCTTAAGGGGGAATCTGTGGAATGAGCAGTTCTTC
>TRBD2|TRBJ2-3|-|TRBV7-2
CASNLGLAGGMYGTDTQYF
TGTGCCAGCAACTTGGGGCTAGCGGGGGGGATGTATGGCACAGATACGCAGTATTTT
>-|TRBJ1-5|-|TRBV23-1
CASTHWWGGNQPQHF
TGCGCCAGCACTCACTGGTGGGGGGGGAATCAGCCCCAGCATTTT
>-|TRBJ1-1|-|TRBV5-1
CASRGQSDTEAFF
TGCGCCAGCAGGGGCCAGTCGGACACTGAAGCTTTCTTT
>-|TRBJ1-1|once|TRBV7-2
CASFLKGWETEAFF
TGTGCCAGCTTCCTTAAGGGGTGGGAGACTGAAGCTTTCTTT
>TRBD1|TRBJ2-3|-|TRBV5-1
CASSFGQAQDTQYF
TGCGCCAGCAGCTTCGGACAGGCCCAGGATACGCAGTATTTT
>-|TRBJ1-6|-|TRBV28
CASKKGSPLHF
TGTGCCAGCAAAAAGGGGTCACCCCTCCACTTT
>TRBD2|TRBJ2-1|-|TRBV4-3
CASSPLPASGGYNEQFF
TGCGCCAGCAGCCCCCTTCCAGCAAGCGGGGGGTACAATGAGCAGTTCTTC
>TRBD1|TRBJ1-2|-|TRBV7-6
CASSSQGASHSEYGYTF
TGTGCCAGCAGCTCACAGGGGGCATCCCATTCCGAATATGGCTACACCTTC
>TRBD1|TRBJ2-3|-|TRBV7-3
CASSLNGQGTDTQYF
TGTGCCAGCAGCTTAAACGGACAGGGTACAGATACGCAGTATTTT
>-|TRBJ1-4|-|TRBV18
CASSFEGEKLFF
TGTGCCAGCTCATTCGAGGGGGAAAAACTGTTTTTT
>TRBD1|TRBJ2-2|-|TRBV28
CASSLPRRTGAPRANTGELFF
TGTGCCAGCAGCCTCCCCCGGAGGACAGGGGCCCCGCGCGCGAACACCGGGGAGCTGTTTTTT
>-|TRBJ1-1|-|TRBV24-1
CATRASGENTEAFF
TGTGCCACCAGAGCCTCGGGTGAGAACACTGAAGCTTTCTTT
>TRBD1|TRBJ2-6|-|TRBV7-9
CASSRQGGGANVLTF
TGTGCCAGCAGCCGACAGGGCGGTGGGGCCAACGTCCTGACTTTC
>-|TRBJ2-5|-|TRBV29-1
CSVSGSAQETQYF
TGCAGCGTTTCCGGGAGTGCCCAAGAGACCCAGTACTTC
>TRBD1|TRBJ1-2|-|TRBV19
CASSAVGTGAFSYGYTF
TGTGCCAGTAGTGCGGTCGGGACAGGGGCTTTTTCCTATGGCTACACCTTC
>-|TRBJ1-1|-|TRBV10-3
CAISIQGDTEAFF
TGTGCCATCAGTATTCAGGGTGACACTGAAGCTTTCTTT
>-|TRBJ2-5|-|TRBV6-1
CASSGSAGAQQETQYF
TGTGCCAGCAGTGGATCCGCAGGGGCCCAACAAGAGACCCAGTACTTC
>-|TRBJ1-5|-|TRBV19
CAPKEQDSNQPQHF
TGTGCCCCCAAGGAACAGGATAGCAATCAGCCCCAGCATTTT
>-|TRBJ1-1|-|TRBV5-5
CASSATRGFETEAFF
TGTGCCAGCAGCGCAACCAGGGGATTTGAAACTGAAGCTTTCTTT
>-|TRBJ2-7|-|TRBV5-1
CASGRDFGYEQYF
TGCGCCAGCGGACGGGACTTTGGCTACGAGCAGTACTTC
>TRBD1|TRBJ1-2|once|TRBV19
CASSIPGGLSSYGYTF
TGTGCCAGTAGTATTCCAGGGGGCCTCTCAAGCTATGGCTACACCTTC
>TRBD1|TRBJ1-1|-|TRBV19
CASNYRGNTEAFF
TGTGCCAGTAATTACAGGGGGAACACTGAAGCTTTCTTT
>TRBD2|TRBJ2-1|-|TRBV27
CASSLSGSFSNEQFF
TGTGCCAGCAGTTTAAGCGGGAGTTTCTCGAATGAGCAGTTCTTC
>TRBD2|TRBJ2-2|-|TRBV3-1/TRBV3-2
CASSFGLADANTGELFF
TGTGCCAGCAGTTTCGGACTAGCGGATGCGAACACCGGGGAGCTGTTTTTT
>-|TRBJ2-7|-|TRBV28
CASTLGVPGTLVEEQYF
TGTGCCAGCACCCTCGGGGTACCGGGGACACTCGTAGAGGAGCAGTACTTC
>-|TRBJ1-5|few|TRBV27
CASGQIQPQHF
TGTGCCAGCGGACAAATTCAGCCCCAGCATTTT
>TRBD1|TRBJ1-5|-|TRBV7-9
CASSLSQGDQPQHF
TGTGCCAGCAGCTTAAGCCAGGGGGATCAGCCCCAGCATTTT
>TRBD2|TRBJ2-1|-|TRBV5-4
CASSLLREVGYNEQFF
TGTGCCAGCAGCTTGTTGCGGGAGGTGGGTTACAATGAGCAGTTCTTC
>-|TRBJ2-5|-|TRBV24-1
CANMHQSQETQYF
TGTGCCAACATGCACCAATCCCAAGAGACCCAGTACTTC
>-|TRBJ1-3|-|TRBV19
CATDQGDGNTIYF
TGTGCCACCGACCAGGGTGATGGAAACACCATATATTTT
>TRBD2|TRBJ2-5|-|TRBV4-2
CASSRSSLTSGGQETQYF
TGTGCCAGCAGCCGCAGTAGCCTGACTAGCGGGGGACAAGAGACCCAGTACTTC
>TRBD2|TRBJ2-1|-|TRBV19
CASSRGGSYNEQFF
TGTGCCAGTAGTAGGGGGGGCTCCTACAATGAGCAGTTCTTC
>-|TRBJ2-7|-|TRBV27
CASSSDTYEQYF
TGTGCCAGCAGCTCAGACACCTACGAGCAGTACTTC
>-|TRBJ1-2|-|TRBV28
CASSPFKTFNYGYTF
TGTGCCAGCAGTCCCTTTAAAACCTTTAACTATGGCTACACCTTC
>-|TRBJ2-2|-|TRBV7-9
CASSPLGRELFF
TGTGCCAGCAGCCCTCTGGGACGGGAGCTGTTTTTT
>-|TRBJ2-1|-|TRBV20-1
CSASTYNEQFF
TGCAGTGCTAGCACCTACAATGAGCAGTTCTTC
>-|TRBJ1-5|-|TRBV4-1
CASSQSPGTSGNQPQHF
TGCGCCAGCAGCCAAAGCCCCGGCACCTCGGGCAATCAGCCCCAGCATTTT
>TRBD2|TRBJ2-2|-|TRBV7-2
CASSLVTSGTGELFF
TGTGCCAGCAGCTTGGTCACTAGCGGAACCGGGGAGCTGTTTTTT
>-|TRBJ2-2|-|TRBV11-1
CASSSAITGELFF
TGTGCCAGCAGCTCAGCGATCACCGGGGAGCTGTTTTTT
>-|TRBJ2-6|-|TRBV5-1
CASSGNSGANVLTF
TGCGCCAGCAGCGGTAACTCTGGGGCCAACGTCCTGACTTTC
>TRBD2|TRBJ2-7|-|TRBV28
CASRLGGDQYF
TGTGCCAGCCGCCTTGGGGGGGACCAGTACTTC
>-|TRBJ2-7|-|TRBV7-3
CASRYTRRFLPYEQYF
TGTGCCAGCAGGTACACGAGGAGGTTCTTGCCCTACGAGCAGTACTTC
>-|TRBJ1-1|few|TRBV14
CASSQDHWLNTEAFF
TGTGCCAGCAGCCAAGATCATTGGTTGAACACTGAAGCTTTCTTT
>-|TRBJ2-2|once|TRBV19
CASSRTTTTGGELFF
TGTGCCAGTAGTAGGACTACTACAACCGGCGGGGAGCTGTTTTTT
>-|TRBJ1-1|-|TRBV11-3
CASSLSGQNTEAFF
TGTGCCAGCAGCTTAAGCGGTCAGAACACTGAAGCTTTCTTT
>-|TRBJ2-7|-|TRBV27
CASSLSLTYEQYF
TGTGCCAGCAGTTTATCACTTACCTACGAGCAGTACTTC
>TRBD1|TRBJ1-3|few|TRBV9
CASGDRVNSGNTIYF
TGTGCCAGCGGGGACAGGGTTAACTCTGGAAACACCATATATTTT